This is a list of T cell receptor beta chains from one sample in a study of prognosis after radiotherapy for stage I lung cancer. TCRdb independently ran MiXCR on the multiplex PCR reads; one entry per CDR3 protein. The sample has 20,000 or so distinct CDR3 sequences, about 27% seen once. The source was PBMCs, collected before or after stereotactic body radiation therapy (not recorded which). These receptors were obtained from a donor aged 50 or older with non-small cell lung cancer. The CDR3 runs from the conserved cysteine through the conserved F or W. The D gene is left open where the match is weak. Clone size is given for some rows only: seen once, a few or many times, or a class if the clone is expanded.

CDR3,DNA,D,J,size,V
CASSSTGTSGDPRTDTQYF,TGCGCCAGCAGCTCAACCGGGACTAGCGGAGATCCTCGCACAGATACGCAGTATTTT,TRBD2,TRBJ2-3,many,TRBV5-1
CAWRHRQGASYEQYF,TGTGCCTGGAGACATAGACAGGGGGCGTCCTACGAGCAGTACTTC,TRBD1,TRBJ2-7,-,TRBV30
CASSYHRTGSEQFF,TGTGCCAGCAGTTACCACCGGACAGGGTCTGAGCAGTTCTTC,TRBD1,TRBJ2-1,many,TRBV6-9
CSAREVNEQFF,TGCAGTGCTAGAGAAGTCAATGAGCAGTTCTTC,-,TRBJ2-1,many,TRBV20-1
CASSGQPFNYGYTF,TGTGCCAGCAGCGGACAGCCCTTTAACTATGGCTACACCTTC,-,TRBJ1-2,many,TRBV7-2
CASRRVNTEAFF,TGTGCCAGTCGCAGGGTGAACACTGAAGCTTTCTTT,-,TRBJ1-1,many,TRBV7-9
CASSFGGNTEAFF,TGTGCCAGTAGTTTCGGGGGGAACACTGAAGCTTTCTTT,-,TRBJ1-1,many,TRBV19
CASSLLTGEYNSPLHF,TGTGCCAGCAGTTTATTAACAGGAGAATATAATTCACCCCTCCACTTT,-,TRBJ1-6,many,TRBV28
CASSIPTGRGQFF,TGTGCCAGCAGTATCCCGACAGGTAGGGGGCAGTTCTTC,-,TRBJ2-1,many,TRBV28
CASRVFAGELFF,TGTGCCAGCCGCGTTTTTGCCGGGGAGCTGTTTTTT,-,TRBJ2-2,many,TRBV2
CASSSIYESTDTQYF,TGTGCCAGCAGTTCGATCTACGAAAGCACAGATACGCAGTATTTT,-,TRBJ2-3,many,TRBV27
CASSYCTGAKAFF,TGTGCCAGCAGTTACTGTACAGGAGCGAAAGCTTTCTTT,-,TRBJ1-1,-,TRBV6-5
CASSLGETGLGTQYF,TGTGCCAGCAGCTTAGGGGAGACAGGGCTAGGGACCCAGTACTTC,TRBD1,TRBJ2-5,many,TRBV11-2
CASSRDGATNEKLFF,TGTGCCAGCTCTCGGGACGGCGCAACTAATGAAAAACTGTTTTTT,-,TRBJ1-4,many,TRBV2
CASSRTGNTGELFF,TGTGCCAGCAGCCGGACAGGGAACACCGGGGAGCTGTTTTTT,TRBD1,TRBJ2-2,medium-sized,TRBV11-2
CASKPGSAAAFEQFF,TGCGCCAGCAAGCCCGGGTCAGCGGCAGCGTTTGAGCAGTTCTTC,-,TRBJ2-1,many,TRBV4-1
CASSQAPLSSYEQYF,TGTGCCAGCAGCCAGGCTCCCCTGAGCTCCTACGAGCAGTACTTC,-,TRBJ2-7,medium-sized,TRBV7-2
CASSSDTDTQYF,TGTGCCAGCAGTTCAGACACAGATACGCAGTATTTT,-,TRBJ2-3,many,TRBV28
CASSQNFEPFEQYF,TGTGCCAGCAGCCAAAATTTCGAACCCTTCGAGCAGTACTTC,-,TRBJ2-7,-,TRBV3-1
CSADAGTQSSYNEQFF,TGCAGTGCCGACGCCGGGACTCAAAGCTCCTACAATGAGCAGTTCTTC,-,TRBJ2-1,many,TRBV20-1
CASSEGSWGEAQYF,TGTGCCAGTAGCGAGGGGAGTTGGGGAGAGGCCCAGTACTTC,-,TRBJ2-5,few,TRBV19
CARGTGVNTEAFF,TGTGCCAGGGGGACAGGGGTGAACACTGAAGCTTTCTTT,TRBD1,TRBJ1-1,many,TRBV2
CASSSDRFYTF,TGTGCCAGCAGTTCGGACAGATTCTACACCTTC,-,TRBJ1-2,many,TRBV6-2/TRBV6-3
CASSVGGTGANVLTF,TGTGCCAGCAGCGTAGGGGGGACTGGGGCCAACGTCCTGACTTTC,-,TRBJ2-6,many,TRBV9
CSARTCGSGNEQFF,TGCAGTGCTCGAACATGTGGTTCGGGAAATGAGCAGTTCTTC,-,TRBJ2-1,-,TRBV20-1
CASSQSARDTIYF,TGTGCCAGCAGCCAAAGCGCCCGGGACACCATATATTTT,-,TRBJ1-3,many,TRBV7-2
CASSLGAGAINEQFF,TGTGCCAGCAGCTTAGGTGCGGGAGCGATCAATGAGCAGTTCTTC,TRBD2,TRBJ2-1,many,TRBV11-2
CASRGSLAGPTGELFF,TGTGCCAGTAGGGGGTCGCTAGCGGGACCCACTGGGGAGCTGTTTTTT,TRBD2,TRBJ2-2,-,TRBV19
CASSDRTSSSYNEQFF,TGTGCCAGTAGTGACCGGACATCTAGCTCCTACAATGAGCAGTTCTTC,-,TRBJ2-1,-,TRBV19
CASSYLGYNEQFF,TGCGCCAGCAGTTATTTGGGATACAATGAGCAGTTCTTC,-,TRBJ2-1,medium-sized,TRBV10-2
CASSLIGNYEQYF,TGTGCCAGCAGCTTAATAGGGAATTACGAGCAGTACTTC,-,TRBJ2-7,many,TRBV7-2
CATSDRDSSDTQYF,TGTGCCACCAGTGATCGGGACAGCTCAGATACGCAGTATTTT,TRBD1,TRBJ2-3,many,TRBV24-1
CASSLADWTQYF,TGTGCCAGCAGCTTAGCGGACTGGACCCAGTACTTC,-,TRBJ2-5,many,TRBV7-2
CASSHRHDRDNSSLHF,TGTGCCAGCAGCCACCGACATGACAGGGATAATTCATCCCTCCACTTT,TRBD1,TRBJ1-6,-,TRBV3-1
CASSYSPGHEGYTF,TGTGCCAGCAGTTACTCCCCGGGACATGAGGGCTACACCTTC,-,TRBJ1-2,many,TRBV28
CASRQSRDLSSYEQYF,TGTGCCAGCAGGCAGTCCCGGGACCTTAGCTCCTACGAGCAGTACTTC,-,TRBJ2-7,many,TRBV6-1
CASSRGLAGDGETQYF,TGTGCCAGCAGCCGGGGACTAGCGGGAGACGGCGAGACCCAGTACTTC,TRBD2,TRBJ2-5,many,TRBV5-8
CSARHDSYCYTF,TGCAGTGCTAGACACGACTCCTATTGCTACACCTTC,-,TRBJ1-2,once,TRBV20-1
CASSSGKRAYEQYF,TGTGCCAGCAGTTCAGGGAAAAGGGCCTACGAGCAGTACTTC,-,TRBJ2-7,many,TRBV27
CASSYTGASTDTQYF,TGTGCCAGCAGTTACACAGGGGCTAGCACAGATACGCAGTATTTT,TRBD1,TRBJ2-3,many,TRBV2
CASSLLAADTQYF,TGTGCCAGCAGTTTACTGGCGGCAGATACGCAGTATTTT,-,TRBJ2-3,many,TRBV27